This record covers a single TCR beta chain. Those enrolled in Seattle joined during active infection and were followed longitudinally afterward. Per the original data handling: Scientists estimated how many nucleated cells there were by amplifying reference gene primers. This table comes from immunoSEQ multiplex PCR, and its TCRdb copy is limited to in-frame clones, with some not included. The V and J calls and clone size are taken from that table; D and trimming were inferred from the DNA. The sample includes over 150,000 clones, 70% to 90% of them seen just once. The V gene end was trimmed by 7 bases and the J gene end by 4 bases; junction bases not matched to a gene: 8. The CDR3 spans 14 residues. The V gene's germline CDR1 is SEHNR and CDR2 FQNEAQ (reference sequence). This record belongs to a study of blood T cell repertoires in COVID-19. Study summary: The samples span acute and convalescent COVID-19 from the United States, Italy and Spain. T cells, B-cell-depleted T cells, or PBMCs supplied cDNA or gDNA.

The sequencing input was peripheral blood. The genes are TRBV7-9 and TRBJ1-2, with TRBD1 matching 8 bases. The clonotype was recovered from a man in his sixties with COVID-19, enrolled during active disease. For the CDR3, the DNA is TGTGCCAGCACCGAGGGGCAGGGGGCCTATGGCTACACCTTC. This codes for CASTEGQGAYGYTF.